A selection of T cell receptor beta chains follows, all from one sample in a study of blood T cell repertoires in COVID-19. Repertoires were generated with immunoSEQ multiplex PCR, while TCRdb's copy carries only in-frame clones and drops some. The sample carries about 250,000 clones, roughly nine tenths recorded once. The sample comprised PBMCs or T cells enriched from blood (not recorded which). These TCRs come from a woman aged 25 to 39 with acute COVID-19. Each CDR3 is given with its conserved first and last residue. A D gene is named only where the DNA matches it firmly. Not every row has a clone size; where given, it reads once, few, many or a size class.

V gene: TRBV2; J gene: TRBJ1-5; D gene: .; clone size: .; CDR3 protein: CASSEQGWGNQPQHF; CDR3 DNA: TGTGCCAGCAGTGAACAGGGTTGGGGCAATCAGCCCCAGCATTTT
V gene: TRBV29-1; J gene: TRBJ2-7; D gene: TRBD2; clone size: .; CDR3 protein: CSVRTSGSPEQYF; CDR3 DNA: TGCAGCGTTCGGACTAGCGGGAGCCCCGAGCAGTACTTC
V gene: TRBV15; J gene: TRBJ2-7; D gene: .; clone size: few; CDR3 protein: CATSRDRNTYEQYF; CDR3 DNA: TGTGCCACCAGCAGAGATCGCAACACCTACGAGCAGTACTTC
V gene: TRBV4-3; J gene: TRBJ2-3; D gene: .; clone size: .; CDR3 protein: CASSQEYYTDTQYF; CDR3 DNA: TGCGCCAGCAGCCAAGAATACTACACAGATACGCAGTATTTT
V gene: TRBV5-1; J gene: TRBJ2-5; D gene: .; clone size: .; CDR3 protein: CASSAGSAAHQETQYF; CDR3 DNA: TGCGCCAGCAGCGCCGGTAGTGCCGCCCACCAAGAGACCCAGTACTTC
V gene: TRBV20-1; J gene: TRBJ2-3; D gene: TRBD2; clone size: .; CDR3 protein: CSASLPSGNTDTQYF; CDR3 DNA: TGCAGTGCTAGTCTGCCTAGCGGGAACACAGATACGCAGTATTTT
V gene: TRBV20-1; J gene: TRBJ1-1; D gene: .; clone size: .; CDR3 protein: CSASSGRGTEAFF; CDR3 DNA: TGCAGTGCTAGTTCAGGGAGGGGGACTGAAGCTTTCTTT
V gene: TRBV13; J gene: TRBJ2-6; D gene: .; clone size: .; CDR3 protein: CASTSGGLASSGANVLTF; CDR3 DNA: TGTGCCAGCACATCCGGCGGTCTAGCGAGCTCTGGGGCCAACGTCCTGACTTTC
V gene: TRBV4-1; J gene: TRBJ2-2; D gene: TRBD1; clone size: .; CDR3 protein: CASSQAPGQGYPGELFF; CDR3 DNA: TGCGCCAGCAGCCAGGCCCCGGGACAGGGGTATCCCGGGGAGCTGTTTTTT
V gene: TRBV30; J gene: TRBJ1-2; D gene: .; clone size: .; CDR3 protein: CAWSPASGYGYTF; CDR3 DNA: TGTGCCTGGAGCCCGGCTAGCGGCTATGGCTACACCTTC
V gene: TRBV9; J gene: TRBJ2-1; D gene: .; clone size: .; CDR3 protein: CASRASVNEQFF; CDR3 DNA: TGTGCCAGCAGAGCTAGCGTAAATGAGCAGTTCTTC
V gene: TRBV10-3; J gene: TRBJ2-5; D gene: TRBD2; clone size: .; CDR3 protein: CAISAGDYSSSGKVPETQYF; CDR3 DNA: TGTGCCATCAGTGCCGGGGACTACTCGAGTTCGGGAAAGGTTCCAGAGACCCAGTACTTC
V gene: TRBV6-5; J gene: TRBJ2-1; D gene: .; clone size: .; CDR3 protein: CASSSPDSVEQFF; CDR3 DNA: TGTGCCAGCAGTTCTCCCGACTCTGTTGAGCAGTTCTTC
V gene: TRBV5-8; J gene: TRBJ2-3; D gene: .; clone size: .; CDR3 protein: CASSPERFTDTQYF; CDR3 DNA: TGTGCCAGCAGCCCGGAGAGGTTCACAGATACGCAGTATTTT